The 3 T cell receptor beta chains presented below share a single source sample, sequenced in a study of human T cells and chemical hapten exposure. TCRdb re-analysed the RACE reads in MiXCR, keeping a single row per CDR3 protein. The sample lists under 200,000 distinct CDR3 sequences, roughly a quarter seen once, with 2.1% in the top ten. The time point here: patch test 3, about 24 weeks after DPC sensitization. Treatment noted: therapeutic diphenylcyclopropenone sensitization with weekly scalp DPC. The sequences come from whole blood, collected in connection with sensitization to the hapten diphenylcyclopropenone (DPC). These receptors were collected from a woman under 30 with alopecia areata. Some clones in this sample may be carry-over from other donors' samples.

The V call is TRBV11-2, the J call TRBJ2-7; 11 bases agree with TRBD2. Losses at the gene ends were 0 bases for V and 7 bases for J; bases not matched to a gene: 8. Looked up from germline, CDR1 is SGHAT and CDR2 is FQNNGV. This CDR3 contains 16 residues. CDR3 region: CASSLDLASGGREQYF. CDR3 DNA: TGTGCCAGCAGCTTAGATCTGGCTAGCGGGGGGCGTGAGCAGTACTTC.

This clonotype was detected ten times or more. This chain links TRBV9 with TRBJ2-2; TRBD2 is a possible D gene (5 bases). Germline V gene lookup returns CDR1 SGDLS and CDR2 YYNGEE. This CDR3 comprises 16 residues. V was shortened by 1 base and J by 2 bases, with 12 bases between the two germline ends. This CDR3 is CASSVSLRGNTGELFF. CDR3 DNA sequence: TGTGCCAGCAGCGTATCGTTACGGGGTAACACCGGGGAGCTGTTTTTT.

The V call is TRBV18, the J call TRBJ2-3; D remains ambiguous. The V gene lost 8 bases and the J gene lost 2 bases, with 8 bases spanning the gap. This CDR3 comprises 12 residues. Per germline, CDR1 KGHSH and CDR2 LQKENI. The chain's CDR3 is CASRSTTDTQYF. In nucleotides, the CDR3 is TGTGCCAGCCGCTCGACCACAGATACGCAGTATTTT.